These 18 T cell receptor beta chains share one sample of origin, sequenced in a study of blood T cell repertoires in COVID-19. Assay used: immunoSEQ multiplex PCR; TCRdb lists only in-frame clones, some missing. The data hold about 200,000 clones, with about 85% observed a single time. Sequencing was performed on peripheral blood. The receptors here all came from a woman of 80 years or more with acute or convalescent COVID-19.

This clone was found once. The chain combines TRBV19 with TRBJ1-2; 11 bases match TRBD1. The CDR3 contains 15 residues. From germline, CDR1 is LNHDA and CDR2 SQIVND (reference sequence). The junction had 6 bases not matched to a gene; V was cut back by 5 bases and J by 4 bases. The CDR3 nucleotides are TGTGCCAGTAGTTCCCGGACAGGGGGCGTCTATGGCTACACCTTC. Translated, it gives CASSSRTGGVYGYTF.

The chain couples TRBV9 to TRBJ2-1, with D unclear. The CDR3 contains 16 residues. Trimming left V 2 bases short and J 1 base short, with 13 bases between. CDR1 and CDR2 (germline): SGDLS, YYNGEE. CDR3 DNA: TGTGCCAGCAGCGTGGTTGCCGGTCTATCCTACAATGAGCAGTTCTTC. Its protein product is CASSVVAGLSYNEQFF. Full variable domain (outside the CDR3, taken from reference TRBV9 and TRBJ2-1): DSGVTQTPKHLITATGQRVTLRCSPRSGDLSVYWYQQSLDQGLQFLIQYYNGEERAKGNILERFSAQQFPDLHSELNLSSLELGDSALYFCASSVVAGLSYNEQFFGPGTRLTVL.

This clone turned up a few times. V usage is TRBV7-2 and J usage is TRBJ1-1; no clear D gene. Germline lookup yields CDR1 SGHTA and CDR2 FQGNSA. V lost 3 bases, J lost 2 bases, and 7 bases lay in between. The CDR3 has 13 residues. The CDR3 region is CASSFGINTEAFF. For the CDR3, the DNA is TGTGCCAGCAGCTTTGGCATCAACACTGAAGCTTTCTTT.

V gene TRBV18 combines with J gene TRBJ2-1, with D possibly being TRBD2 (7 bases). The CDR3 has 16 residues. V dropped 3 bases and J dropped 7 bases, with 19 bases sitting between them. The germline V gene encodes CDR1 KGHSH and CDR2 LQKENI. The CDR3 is CASSPTGGGSGNEQFF. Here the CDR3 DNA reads TGTGCCAGCTCACCGACTGGGGGCGGGAGCGGAAATGAGCAGTTCTTC.

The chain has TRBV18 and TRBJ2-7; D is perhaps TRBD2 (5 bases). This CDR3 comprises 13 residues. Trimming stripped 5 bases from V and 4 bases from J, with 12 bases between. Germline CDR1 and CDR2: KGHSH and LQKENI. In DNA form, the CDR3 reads TGTGCCAGCTCAATTGGACTTACTTACGAGCAGTACTTC. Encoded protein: CASSIGLTYEQYF.

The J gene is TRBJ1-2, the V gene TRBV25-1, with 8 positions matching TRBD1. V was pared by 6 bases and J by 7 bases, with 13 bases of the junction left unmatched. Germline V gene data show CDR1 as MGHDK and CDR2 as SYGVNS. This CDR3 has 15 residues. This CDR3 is CASSTGGTPYIGYTF. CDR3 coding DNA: TGTGCCAGCAGCACAGGGGGTACTCCCTACATTGGCTACACCTTC.

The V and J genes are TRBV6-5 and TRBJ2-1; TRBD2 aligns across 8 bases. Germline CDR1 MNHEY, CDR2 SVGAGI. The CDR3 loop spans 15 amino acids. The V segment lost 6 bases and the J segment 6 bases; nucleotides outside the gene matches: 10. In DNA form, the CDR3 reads TGTGCCAGCAGCTTAGCGGGACCGGGAAGCAATGAGCAGTTCTTC. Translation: CASSLAGPGSNEQFF.

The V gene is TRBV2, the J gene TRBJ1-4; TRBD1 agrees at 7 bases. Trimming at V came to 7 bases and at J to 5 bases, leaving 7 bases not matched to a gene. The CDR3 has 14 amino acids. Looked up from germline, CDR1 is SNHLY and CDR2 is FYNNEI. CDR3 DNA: TGTGCCAGCACTATGGGACAGCTAAATGAAAAACTGTTTTTT. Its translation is CASTMGQLNEKLFF. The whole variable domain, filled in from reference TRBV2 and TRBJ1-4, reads EPEVTQTPSHQVTQMGQEVILRCVPISNHLYFYWYRQILGQKVEFLVSFYNNEISEKSEIFDDQFSVERPDGSNFTLKIRSTKLEDSAMYFCASTMGQLNEKLFFGSGTQLSVL.

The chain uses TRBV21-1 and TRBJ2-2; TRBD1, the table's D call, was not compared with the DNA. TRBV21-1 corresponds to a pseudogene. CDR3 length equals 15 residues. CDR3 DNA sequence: TGTGCCAGCAGCAAAGGGGCCCATAGCACCGGGGAGCTGTTTTTT. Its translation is CASSKGAHSTGELFF.

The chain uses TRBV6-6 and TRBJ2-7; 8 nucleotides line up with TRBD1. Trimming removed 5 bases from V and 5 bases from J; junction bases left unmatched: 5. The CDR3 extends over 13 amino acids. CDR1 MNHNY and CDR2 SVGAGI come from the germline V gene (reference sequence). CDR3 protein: CASSPRGRDEQYF. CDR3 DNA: TGTGCCAGCAGTCCCAGGGGGCGGGACGAGCAGTACTTC.

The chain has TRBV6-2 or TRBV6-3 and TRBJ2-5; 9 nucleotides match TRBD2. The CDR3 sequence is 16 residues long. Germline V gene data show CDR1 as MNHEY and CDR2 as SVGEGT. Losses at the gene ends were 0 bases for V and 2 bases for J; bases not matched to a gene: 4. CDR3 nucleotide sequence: TGTGCCAGCAGTTACTCTGCGGGAGGGGTACAAGAGACCCAGTACTTC. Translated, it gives CASSYSAGGVQETQYF.

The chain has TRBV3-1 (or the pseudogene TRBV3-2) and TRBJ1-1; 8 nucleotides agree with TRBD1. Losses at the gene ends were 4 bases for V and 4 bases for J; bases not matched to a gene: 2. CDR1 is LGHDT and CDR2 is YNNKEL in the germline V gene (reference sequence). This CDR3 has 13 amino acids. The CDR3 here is CASSLRGPTEAFF. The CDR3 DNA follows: TGTGCCAGCAGCCTCAGGGGGCCCACTGAAGCTTTCTTT.

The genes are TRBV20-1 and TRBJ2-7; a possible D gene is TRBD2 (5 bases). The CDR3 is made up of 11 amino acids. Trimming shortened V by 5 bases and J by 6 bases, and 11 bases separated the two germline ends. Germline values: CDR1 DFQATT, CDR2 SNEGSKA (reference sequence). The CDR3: CSALRESEQYF. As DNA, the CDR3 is TGCAGTGCTTTGAGGGAGTCCGAGCAGTACTTC.

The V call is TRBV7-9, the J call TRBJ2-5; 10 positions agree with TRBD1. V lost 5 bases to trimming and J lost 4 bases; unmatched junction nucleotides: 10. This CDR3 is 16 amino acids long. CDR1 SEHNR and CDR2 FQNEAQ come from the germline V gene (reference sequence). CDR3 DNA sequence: TGTGCCAGCAGCAACGTCCCGGGACAGGGGACAGAGACCCAGTACTTC. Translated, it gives CASSNVPGQGTETQYF.

CDR3: CASSFRGGTSYNEQFF. Here the CDR3 DNA reads TGCGCCAGCAGCTTTCGGGGCGGGACCTCCTACAATGAGCAGTTCTTC. The chain employs TRBV5-1 and TRBJ2-1, with a weak D call TRBD2 (6 bases). With 2 bases removed from V and 0 bases from J, the gap between germline ends came to 12 bases. The CDR3 totals 16 residues. CDR1 is SGHRS, CDR2 YFSETQ, per germline.

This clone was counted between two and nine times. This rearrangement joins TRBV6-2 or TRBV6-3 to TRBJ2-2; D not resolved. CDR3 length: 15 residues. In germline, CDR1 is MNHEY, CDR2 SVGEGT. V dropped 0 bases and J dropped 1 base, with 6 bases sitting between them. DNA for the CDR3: TGTGCCAGCAGTTACTCAGACTGGAACACCGGGGAGCTGTTTTTT. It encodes CASSYSDWNTGELFF.

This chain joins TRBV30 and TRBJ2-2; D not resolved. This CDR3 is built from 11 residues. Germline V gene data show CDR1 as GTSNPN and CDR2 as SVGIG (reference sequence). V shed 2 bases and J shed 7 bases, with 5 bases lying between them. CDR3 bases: TGTGCCTGGAGTCCCAACGGGGAGCTGTTTTTT. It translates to CAWSPNGELFF. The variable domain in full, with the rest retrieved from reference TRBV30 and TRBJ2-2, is SQTIHQWPATLVQPVGSPLSLECTVEGTSNPNLYWYRQAAGRGLQLLFYSVGIGQISSEVPQNLSASRPQDRQFILSSKKLLLSDSGFYLCAWSPNGELFFGEGSRLTVL.

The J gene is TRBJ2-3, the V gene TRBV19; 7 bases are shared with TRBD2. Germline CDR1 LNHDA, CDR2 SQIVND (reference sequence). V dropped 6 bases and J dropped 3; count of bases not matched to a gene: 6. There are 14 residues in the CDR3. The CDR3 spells CASRSAGETDTQYF. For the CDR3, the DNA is TGTGCCAGTAGGAGCGCGGGAGAAACAGATACGCAGTATTTT. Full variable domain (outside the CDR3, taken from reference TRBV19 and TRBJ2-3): DGGITQSPKYLFRKEGQNVTLSCEQNLNHDAMYWYRQDPGQGLRLIYYSQIVNDFQKGDIAEGYSVSREKKESFPLTVTSAQKNPTAFYLCASRSAGETDTQYFGPGTRLTVL.